This T cell receptor beta chain is from a study of naive and memory T cell subsets. General observations from the study: Especially in CD8 cells, naive repertoires contained a few larger clonotypes, possibly CD45RA-re-expressing memory cells. A clonotype means one alpha or beta sequence, not an alpha/beta pair. In naive cells, over 95% of TCR sequences were seen only once.

Note on this clonotype: Its specificity is not known.

Four subsets defined by CD45RA and CD27 were sorted after CD3, CD4, CD8 and live/dead staining. The beta constant-region primer was an equimolar mix of two oligonucleotides covering TRBC1 and TRBC2. The ligated cDNA underwent four PCR rounds using SP2 and nested alpha and beta constant-region primers. TCRdb used MiXCR to reprocess the UMI-ligation and nested PCR reads, holding one entry per CDR3 protein. The data contain roughly 99,000 distinct CDR3 sequences, around 11% of them singletons. CDR1 and CDR2 (germline): SGHVS, FQNEAQ. There are 20 residues in the CDR3. V lost 1 base, J lost 0 bases, and 14 bases stayed unmatched.

The sequence came from a human donor in good health. The sample was naive CD4+ T cells from blood. J is TRBJ1-5 and V is TRBV7-8, with TRBD1 matching 8 bases. The CDR3 DNA sequence: TGTGCCAGCAGCTTAGGACTGACTCGGGACAGGACTTATAGCAATCAGCCCCAGCATTTT. Translated, it gives CASSLGLTRDRTYSNQPQHF. The complete variable domain, with remaining parts taken from reference TRBV7-8 and TRBJ1-5, reads GAGVSQSPRYKVAKRGQDVALRCDPISGHVSLFWYQQALGQGPEFLTYFQNEAQLDKSGLPSDRFFAERPEGSVSTLKIQRTQQEDSAVYLCASSLGLTRDRTYSNQPQHFGDGTRLSIL.